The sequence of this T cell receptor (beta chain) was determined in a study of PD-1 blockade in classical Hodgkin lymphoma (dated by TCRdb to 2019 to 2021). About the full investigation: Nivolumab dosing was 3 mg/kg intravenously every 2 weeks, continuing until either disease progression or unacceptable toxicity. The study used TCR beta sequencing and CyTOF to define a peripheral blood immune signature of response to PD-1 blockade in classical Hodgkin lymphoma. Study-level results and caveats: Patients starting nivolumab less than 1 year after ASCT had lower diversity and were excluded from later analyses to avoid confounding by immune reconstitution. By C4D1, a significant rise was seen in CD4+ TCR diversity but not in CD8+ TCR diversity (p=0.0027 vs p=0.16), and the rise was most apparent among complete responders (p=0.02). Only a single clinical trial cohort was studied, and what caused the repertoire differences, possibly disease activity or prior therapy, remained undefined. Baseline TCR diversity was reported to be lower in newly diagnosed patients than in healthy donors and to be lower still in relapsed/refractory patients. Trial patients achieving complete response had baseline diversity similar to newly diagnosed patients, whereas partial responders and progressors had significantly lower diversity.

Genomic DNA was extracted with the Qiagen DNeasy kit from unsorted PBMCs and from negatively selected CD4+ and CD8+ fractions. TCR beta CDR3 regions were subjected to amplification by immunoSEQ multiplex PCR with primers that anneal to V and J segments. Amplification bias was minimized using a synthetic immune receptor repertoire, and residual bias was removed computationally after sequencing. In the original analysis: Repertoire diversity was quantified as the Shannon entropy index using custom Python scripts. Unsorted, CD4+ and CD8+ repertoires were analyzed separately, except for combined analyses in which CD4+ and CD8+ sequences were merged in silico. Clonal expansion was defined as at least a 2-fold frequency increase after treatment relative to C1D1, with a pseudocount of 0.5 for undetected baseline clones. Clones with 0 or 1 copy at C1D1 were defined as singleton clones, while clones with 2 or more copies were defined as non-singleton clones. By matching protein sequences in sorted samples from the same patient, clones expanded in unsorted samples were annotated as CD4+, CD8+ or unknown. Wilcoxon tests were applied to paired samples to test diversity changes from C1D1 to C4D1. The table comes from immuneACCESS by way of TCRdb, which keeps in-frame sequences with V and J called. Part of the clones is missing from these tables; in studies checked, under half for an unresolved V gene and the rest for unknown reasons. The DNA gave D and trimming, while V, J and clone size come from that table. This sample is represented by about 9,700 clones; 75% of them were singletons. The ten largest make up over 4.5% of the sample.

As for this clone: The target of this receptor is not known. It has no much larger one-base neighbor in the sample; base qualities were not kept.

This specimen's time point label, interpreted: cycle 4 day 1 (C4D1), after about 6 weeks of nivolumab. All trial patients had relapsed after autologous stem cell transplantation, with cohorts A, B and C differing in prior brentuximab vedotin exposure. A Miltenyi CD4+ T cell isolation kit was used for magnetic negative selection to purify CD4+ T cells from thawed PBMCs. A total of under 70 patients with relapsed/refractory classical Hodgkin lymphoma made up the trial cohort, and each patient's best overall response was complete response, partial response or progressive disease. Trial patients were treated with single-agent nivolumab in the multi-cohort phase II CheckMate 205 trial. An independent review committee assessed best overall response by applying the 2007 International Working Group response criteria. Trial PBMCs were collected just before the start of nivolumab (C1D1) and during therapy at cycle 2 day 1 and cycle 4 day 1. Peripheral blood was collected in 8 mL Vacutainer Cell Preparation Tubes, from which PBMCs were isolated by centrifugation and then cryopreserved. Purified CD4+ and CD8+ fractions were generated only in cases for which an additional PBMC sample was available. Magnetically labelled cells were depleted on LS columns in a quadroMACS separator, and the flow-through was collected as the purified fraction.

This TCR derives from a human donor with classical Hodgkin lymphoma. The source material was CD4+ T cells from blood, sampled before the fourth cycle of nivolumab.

The DNA sequence follows: TGTGCCAGCAGCTTGGCGCGTCTAGCGGGGGCACAGGAGCAGTTCTTC. This translates into CASSLARLAGAQEQFF. The rearranged chain carries TRBV5-4 and TRBJ2-1; TRBD2 agrees with 10 junctional bases. V has 0 bases trimmed and J has 10 bases trimmed; junction bases matching no gene number 10. Via the germline V gene (reference sequence), CDR1 is SGHNT and CDR2 YYREEE. Spanning cysteine to phenylalanine, the CDR3 consists of 16 amino acids. CDR3 DNA is the only sequence kept; it has 48 bases, read in frame from the first base.